Presented here are 25 T cell receptor beta chains from one specimen sequenced in a study of CD8+CD57+ T cells in acquired aplastic anemia. Profiles of TCR beta VDJ and CDR3 were generated from a genomic DNA template. One entry per CDR3 protein results from TCRdb running MiXCR on the reads. The data hold 170,000 or so distinct CDR3 sequences, with roughly three fifths observed a single time. Patients chosen for sequencing had shown CD8+CD57+ cell expansion by flow cytometry. The sequencing input was sorted CD4+, CD8+, or CD8+CD57+ T cells (not recorded which) from PBMCs. These receptors came from a human donor with aplastic anemia.

This rearrangement joins TRBV7-2 to TRBJ1-6; D remains ambiguous. Germline CDR1 SGHTA, CDR2 FQGNSA. The CDR3 has 15 amino acids. V was shortened by 7 bases and J by 6 bases, with 16 bases between the two germline ends. CDR3 nucleotide sequence: TGTGCCAGCACCTACTCCCGGTTAGTTAATTCACCCCTCCACTTT. It specifies CASTYSRLVNSPLHF.

This clonotype appeared a few times. The gene calls are TRBV20-1 and TRBJ2-5, with D unresolved. Germline CDR1 reads DFQATT; CDR2 reads SNEGSKA (reference sequence). The CDR3 length is 14 residues. The V end lost 1 base, the J end lost 2 bases, and 11 bases lay between the germline ends. The CDR3 region has the DNA TGCAGTGCTAGAGCCGGACCCCCTCAAGAGACCCAGTACTTC. Translation: CSARAGPPQETQYF.

This clonotype was observed many times. V gene TRBV11-2 combines with J gene TRBJ1-2, with D tentatively TRBD1 (5 bases). Germline CDR1 SGHAT, CDR2 FQNNGV. With 0 bases removed from V and 4 bases from J, the gap between germline ends came to 12 bases. CDR3 length: 15 residues. The CDR3 coding sequence is TGTGCCAGCAGCTTAGAGGGGACCGGGACCTATGGCTACACCTTC. Protein product: CASSLEGTGTYGYTF. The full variable domain, rest sourced from reference TRBV11-2 and TRBJ1-2, is EAGVAQSPRYKIIEKRQSVAFWCNPISGHATLYWYQQILGQGPKLLIQFQNNGVVDDSQLPKDRFSAERLKGVDSTLKIQPAKLEDSAVYLCASSLEGTGTYGYTFGSGTRLTVV.

The rearrangement uses TRBV5-6 and TRBJ1-6, with TRBD1 matching over 7 bases. The CDR3 has 14 amino acids. Germline CDR1 and CDR2: SGHDT and YYEEEE. V lost 0 bases, J lost 7 bases, and 1 base stayed unmatched. The CDR3 loop reads CASSLAGGNSPLHF. For the CDR3, the DNA is TGTGCCAGCAGCTTGGCAGGGGGGAATTCACCCCTCCACTTT.

The chain joins TRBV20-1 to TRBJ2-7; a weak D match, TRBD1 (6 bases). The CDR3 contains 13 residues. Trimming shortened V by 5 bases and J by 2 bases, and 13 bases separated the two germline ends. CDR1 is DFQATT, CDR2 SNEGSKA, per germline (reference sequence). The DNA for the CDR3 is TGCAGTGCTGGGGGCGGTTCTGCCTACGAGCAGTACTTC. Translating it yields CSAGGGSAYEQYF.

About this clonotype itself: This may come from a read error, since a much larger clone is one base off. J is TRBJ2-5 and V is TRBV2, with 8 bases aligning to TRBD1. This CDR3 is 16 amino acids long. Per germline, CDR1 SNHLY and CDR2 FYNNEI. The CDR3 protein is CASGDWTGLSGETQYF. CDR3 bases: TGTGCCAGCGGTGACTGGACAGGGCTATCCGGAGAGACCCAGTACTTC.

This clonotype was observed a handful of times. The chain links TRBV7-3 to TRBJ2-5, with D perhaps TRBD2 (5 bases). V was shortened by 2 bases and J by 7 bases, with 20 bases between the two germline ends. From germline, CDR1 is SGHTA and CDR2 FQGTGA. The length of the CDR3 is 16 residues. The CDR3 DNA sequence: TGTGCCAGCAGCTTATTGGCACGAGGGTCTGGAGGGACCCAGTACTTC. Encoded protein: CASSLLARGSGGTQYF.

This clonotype was detected many times. The rearrangement links TRBV4-2 to TRBJ2-7, with TRBD1 as a possible D gene (6 bases). V lost 3 bases and J 3 bases, leaving 21 bases between the germline ends. CDR1 and CDR2 (germline): LGHNA, YNFKEQ. This CDR3 has 17 amino acids. The CDR3: CASSHPSRAEGHYEQYF. DNA for the CDR3: TGTGCCAGCAGCCATCCTTCCCGGGCCGAGGGACACTACGAGCAGTACTTC.

The rearrangement uses TRBV20-1 and TRBJ2-7; 11 bases agree with TRBD2. CDR1 is DFQATT and CDR2 is SNEGSKA in the germline V gene (reference sequence). V gave up 3 bases and J gave up 7 bases; unmatched junction bases: 11. The CDR3 totals 15 residues. In DNA, the CDR3 is TGCAGTGCTAGGGGTCTAGCGGGAGGCCAGGGGGAGCAGTACTTC. It is translated as CSARGLAGGQGEQYF.

The sample holds many counts of this clonotype. This chain links TRBV10-2 with TRBJ1-1, with D tentatively TRBD1 (5 bases). The germline V gene has CDR1 WSHSY and CDR2 SAAADI. V gave up 8 bases and J gave up 7 bases, with 17 bases separating them. The CDR3 has 13 residues. Here the CDR3 DNA reads TGCGCCAGCGGAACCGCGGGGGGGAATGAAGCTTTCTTT. This sequence encodes CASGTAGGNEAFF.

With regard to this clonotype: Mismatch with germline at one junction end may stem from a read error. The chain links TRBV7-7 to TRBJ2-7; 9 bases agree with TRBD1. This CDR3 region has 16 residues. CDR1 is SSHAT, CDR2 FNYEAQ, per germline (reference sequence). CDR3 DNA: TGTGCTAGCAGCCCTCTCCGGGACAGGGTTCCCCACGAGCAGTACTTC. Protein: CASSPLRDRVPHEQYF. Based on the CDR3 plus reference TRBV7-7 and TRBJ2-7, the full variable domain is GAGVSQSPRYKVTKRGQDVTLRCDPISSHATLYWYQQALGQGPEFLTYFNYEAQPDKSGLPSDRFSAERPEGSISTLTIQRTEQRDSAMYRCASSPLRDRVPHEQYFGPGTRLTVT.

This clonotype was seen only a few times. The chain couples TRBV10-1 to TRBJ2-2; 8 bases are shared with TRBD1. CDR1 and CDR2 (germline): WNHNN, SYGVQD (reference sequence). Trimming removed 0 bases from V and 4 bases from J; junction bases left unmatched: 4. This CDR3 has 16 residues. The chain's CDR3 is CASSESEDRVTGELFF. As DNA, the CDR3 is TGCGCCAGCAGTGAGTCGGAGGACAGGGTCACCGGGGAGCTGTTTTTT.

The chain is built from TRBV9 and TRBJ1-1, with a possible D match to TRBD1 (5 bases). V lost 4 bases to trimming and J lost 6 bases, with 13 bases between them. The CDR3 contains 13 residues. Germline V gives CDR1 SGDLS, CDR2 YYNGEE. This CDR3 reads CASSLAGLSEAFF. The CDR3 DNA follows: TGTGCCAGCAGCTTAGCAGGGTTGTCTGAAGCTTTCTTT.

This chain links TRBV12-3 or TRBV12-4 with TRBJ1-6, with TRBD1 identical over 9 bases. CDR3 size: 19 residues. V shed 6 bases, J shed 0 bases, and the junction held 12 bases outside the gene matches. CDR3 sequence (DNA): TGTGCCAGCAGGGGACAGGGCACCGCTGGCAGCTCCTATAATTCACCCCTCCACTTT. It codes for CASRGQGTAGSSYNSPLHF.

This chain connects TRBV10-2 to TRBJ2-7, with D unclear. With 4 bases removed from V and 6 bases from J, the gap between germline ends came to 10 bases. Germline V gene sequence: CDR1 WSHSY, CDR2 SAAADI. The CDR3 totals 12 residues. In DNA form, the CDR3 reads TGCGCCAGCAGTGTGCCAGAAGCCGAGCAGTACTTC. It codes for CASSVPEAEQYF.

The chain employs TRBV2 and TRBJ2-2; 8 bases agree with TRBD2. Per germline, CDR1 SNHLY and CDR2 FYNNEI. The CDR3 has 18 residues. The J segment lost 10 bases and the V segment lost 6 bases, leaving 22 bases of the junction unmatched. The CDR3 is CASRATYTGTSGAEELFF. The CDR3 bases are TGTGCCAGCAGGGCCACCTACACGGGGACTAGTGGGGCTGAGGAGCTGTTTTTT.

There are many counts of this clonotype. The chain links TRBV20-1 to TRBJ1-3; D unresolved. Per germline, CDR1 DFQATT and CDR2 SNEGSKA (reference sequence). Trimming stripped 5 bases from V and 2 bases from J, with 13 bases between. The CDR3 is made up of 14 amino acids. As DNA, the CDR3 is TGCAGTGCTGGAGGTCTGTCGGCTGGAAACACCATATATTTT. Protein product: CSAGGLSAGNTIYF.

The V call is TRBV7-3, the J call TRBJ2-7; D is unresolved. The CDR3 length is 13 residues. V lost 2 bases and J 5 bases, leaving 10 bases between the germline ends. Germline CDR1 SGHTA, CDR2 FQGTGA. As DNA, the CDR3 is TGTGCCAGCAGCTTAGATGTGACCAACGAGCAGTACTTC. Residues: CASSLDVTNEQYF.

The chain employs TRBV10-3 and TRBJ1-1, with TRBD1 as a possible D gene (5 bases). V was pared by 7 bases and J by 1 base, with 16 bases between. CDR1 is ENHRY, CDR2 SYGVKD, per germline. The CDR3 has 15 residues. The CDR3 region has the DNA TGTGCCATCATAGAGGGTCAGGGAGGGAACACTGAAGCTTTCTTT. This codes for CAIIEGQGGNTEAFF.

This clonotype was counted at least ten times. The rearrangement uses TRBV2 and TRBJ1-5, with unresolved D. The CDR3 is 16 residues long. Germline assignment: CDR1 SNHLY and CDR2 FYNNEI. V was shortened by 0 bases and J by 4 bases, with 13 bases between the two germline ends. The CDR3 DNA is TGTGCCAGCAGTGAAGCTTACCAGATCCCGAATCAGCCCCAGCATTTT. Translated: CASSEAYQIPNQPQHF.

DNA of the CDR3: TGTGCCAGCAGCCAAGACGGGGGGATTTCGGAGCCCCAGCATTTT. Amino acids: CASSQDGGISEPQHF. This rearrangement joins TRBV7-2 to TRBJ1-5, with D perhaps matching TRBD1 (5 bases). The germline gives CDR1 SGHTA, CDR2 FQGNSA. The V and J ends lost 5 bases and 8 bases respectively, with 19 bases between them. The CDR3 totals 15 residues.

This chain links TRBV7-2 with TRBJ2-3; maybe TRBD1 (6 bases). The CDR3 consists of 13 residues. Per the germline V gene, CDR1 is SGHTA and CDR2 is FQGNSA. Trimming cost V 2 bases and J 6 bases, with 9 bases left between them. CDR3 in amino acids: CASSLNQGDTQYF. The CDR3 region has the DNA TGTGCCAGCAGCTTAAATCAGGGGGATACGCAGTATTTT.

This clonotype was observed a handful of times. The rearrangement joins TRBV7-9 to TRBJ2-7; 10 bases map to TRBD2. The CDR3 has 15 amino acids. V trimming: 6 bases; J trimming: 7 bases; junction bases outside the gene matches: 12. Germline values: CDR1 SEHNR, CDR2 FQNEAQ (reference sequence). The CDR3, as DNA: TGTGCCAGCAGTGAATTCCAGCGGGAGGGCCAAGAGCAGTACTTC. Translation: CASSEFQREGQEQYF.

The CDR3 region is CASRTLLGSPLHF. The DNA of the CDR3 is TGTGCCAGCAGAACTCTCTTGGGTTCACCCCTCCACTTT. This chain links TRBV7-2 with TRBJ1-6; no firm D call. V lost 6 bases and J lost 9, with 12 bases in between. Per the germline V gene, CDR1 is SGHTA and CDR2 is FQGNSA. CDR3 length equals 13 residues.

This clonotype was observed at least ten times. V is TRBV7-9 and J is TRBJ2-5; D is undetermined. This CDR3 has 15 residues. Germline V gives CDR1 SEHNR, CDR2 FQNEAQ (reference sequence). V was shortened by 1 base and J by 4 bases, with 13 bases between the two germline ends. The CDR3 is CASSLVAAVGETQYF. The DNA of the CDR3 is TGTGCCAGCAGCTTAGTTGCAGCCGTAGGAGAGACCCAGTACTTC. Variable domain in full (rest from reference TRBV7-9 and TRBJ2-5): DTGVSQNPRHKITKRGQNVTFRCDPISEHNRLYWYRQTLGQGPEFLTYFQNEAQLEKSRLLSDRFSAERPKGSFSTLEIQRTEQGDSAMYLCASSLVAAVGETQYFGPGTRLLVL.